A selection of T cell receptor beta chains follows, all from one sample in a study of cytomegalovirus exposure and HLA in healthy donors. Assay used: immunoSEQ multiplex PCR; TCRdb lists only in-frame clones, some missing. The repertoire holds around 190,000 clones, 80% to 90% seen once, with around 0.3% in the top ten. The sequenced material came from PBMCs. The receptor source for this set is a woman aged 25 to 39 in good health and CMV-seronegative. Each CDR3 is given with its conserved first and last residue. The D gene is left open where the match is weak. Not every row has a clone size; where given, it reads once, few, many or a size class.

>TRBV6-5|TRBJ2-7|.|.
CASRGGPDGGEQYF
TGTGCCAGCAGAGGAGGTCCGGACGGCGGGGAGCAGTACTTC
>TRBV7-8|TRBJ1-1|once|.
CASSFWTPLRGSTEAFF
TGTGCCAGCAGCTTCTGGACACCCCTTAGGGGGAGCACTGAAGCTTTCTTT
>TRBV5-1|TRBJ2-3|.|TRBD1
CASSPDRGQSKETDTQYF
TGCGCCAGCAGCCCTGACAGGGGTCAAAGCAAAGAAACAGATACGCAGTATTTT
>TRBV6-5|TRBJ1-4|.|.
CASSSTPSYEKLFF
TGTGCCAGCAGCAGCACACCTAGTTATGAAAAACTGTTTTTT
>TRBV6-6|TRBJ1-1|.|.
CASSYPQGRDTEAFF
TGTGCCAGCAGTTACCCCCAGGGGAGGGACACTGAAGCTTTCTTT
>TRBV15|TRBJ1-5|.|TRBD1
CATSRATGENQPQHF
TGTGCCACCAGCAGGGCTACAGGGGAGAACCAGCCCCAGCATTTT
>TRBV9|TRBJ1-1|.|TRBD1
CASSPTGMNTEAFF
TGTGCCAGCAGTCCGACAGGGATGAACACTGAAGCTTTCTTT
>TRBV6-5|TRBJ1-2|.|.
CASRPTGRGYTF
TGTGCCAGCAGACCGACGGGGAGAGGCTACACCTTC
>TRBV11-3|TRBJ2-1|.|TRBD2
CASSFSGGANEQFF
TGTGCCAGCAGCTTTAGCGGGGGGGCGAATGAGCAGTTCTTC
>TRBV6-1|TRBJ1-1|.|TRBD1
CASSDTGGVSTEAFF
TGTGCCAGCAGTGACACAGGGGGCGTCTCCACTGAAGCTTTCTTT
>TRBV9|TRBJ1-2|.|.
CASSSLGGSGGLYGYTF
TGTGCCAGCAGCTCACTTGGAGGGTCGGGGGGGCTCTATGGCTACACCTTC
>TRBV19|TRBJ2-6|.|.
CASSIVSRAGANVLTF
TGTGCCAGTAGTATAGTCTCCAGGGCTGGGGCCAACGTCCTGACTTTC
>TRBV28|TRBJ1-5|.|.
CATRLPGDNQPQHF
TGTGCCACCCGCCTGCCGGGGGATAATCAGCCCCAGCATTTT
>TRBV6-1|TRBJ1-3|.|TRBD1
CASSVRDRGNTIYF
TGTGCCAGCAGTGTCCGGGACAGGGGAAACACCATATATTTT
>TRBV28|TRBJ2-1|.|TRBD1
CASSWGTGEYNEQFF
TGTGCCAGCAGTTGGGGGACAGGGGAATACAATGAGCAGTTCTTC
>TRBV5-1|TRBJ2-7|.|.
CASSLGATRAYEQYF
TGCGCCAGCAGCTTAGGGGCTACCCGAGCTTACGAGCAGTACTTC
>TRBV19|TRBJ2-2|.|TRBD1
CASNQQGSTGELFF
TGTGCCAGTAACCAACAGGGGAGCACCGGGGAGCTGTTTTTT
>TRBV11-3|TRBJ2-2|.|.
CASSPDISLTGELFF
TGTGCCAGCAGCCCGGACATCTCGCTCACCGGGGAGCTGTTTTTT
>TRBV29-1|TRBJ2-4|.|.
CSVLLAKNIQYF
TGCAGCGTTCTTTTAGCCAAAAACATTCAGTACTTC
>TRBV20-1|TRBJ2-7|.|TRBD1
CSAWGTDGQYF
TGCAGTGCTTGGGGGACAGACGGGCAGTACTTC
>TRBV18|TRBJ2-1|.|TRBD2
CASSPISGSSYNEQFF
TGTGCCAGCTCACCAATTAGCGGGAGCTCCTACAATGAGCAGTTCTTC
>TRBV6-5|TRBJ1-2|.|TRBD1
CASRFGTARGCTF
TGTGCCAGCAGGTTCGGGACAGCACGAGGCTGCACCTTC
>TRBV4-1|TRBJ1-1|.|TRBD1
CASSQERTGGTEAFF
TGCGCCAGCAGCCAAGAGAGGACAGGGGGGACTGAAGCTTTCTTT
>TRBV7-6|TRBJ1-1|.|.
CASSPARGVENTEAFF
TGTGCCAGCAGCCCCGCCCGGGGGGTGGAGAACACTGAAGCTTTCTTT
>TRBV7-8|TRBJ2-3|once|TRBD2
CASSPVGRGARADTQYF
TGTGCCAGCAGCCCCGTGGGGCGGGGGGCCCGGGCAGATACGCAGTATTTT
>TRBV27|TRBJ2-7|.|.
CASRLQGTHSYEQYF
TGTGCCAGCAGATTACAAGGGACTCACTCCTACGAGCAGTACTTC
>TRBV5-1|TRBJ1-1|.|.
CASSLRGGTEAFF
TGCGCCAGCAGCTTGAGGGGGGGCACTGAAGCTTTCTTT